Following are 5 T cell receptor beta chains from one sample sequenced in a study of shared clonotypes between healthy human individuals. Produced via immunoSEQ multiplex PCR; TCRdb's table is partial and in-frame only. Altogether roughly 320,000 clones are present, around 86% being singletons, with the ten largest covering roughly 17%. The specimen was memory CD8+ T cells sorted from blood. Subset in this sample: CD45RO+ cells pooled with CCR7-negative TemRA cells. These receptors were collected from a man younger than 35 in good health.

The V gene is TRBV7-6, the J gene TRBJ1-1; no firm D call. The CDR3 consists of 17 residues. V lost 2 bases and J lost 4, with 20 bases in between. From germline, CDR1 is SGHVS and CDR2 FNYEAQ. CDR3 nucleotides: TGTGCCAGCAGCTTACGCCCCCCCACCAGACGGATCACTGAAGCTTTCTTT. It yields the protein CASSLRPPTRRITEAFF.

In this sample, this clone turned up a few times. The chain combines TRBV5-4 with TRBJ2-7; maybe TRBD1 (5 bases). The CDR3 sequence is 13 residues long. Per the germline V gene, CDR1 is SGHNT and CDR2 is YYREEE (reference sequence). V was shortened by 3 bases and J by 1 base, with 8 bases between the two germline ends. The CDR3 protein is CASSSGQSYEQYF. CDR3 nucleotide sequence: TGTGCCAGCAGCTCCGGACAATCCTACGAGCAGTACTTC. Using reference TRBV5-4 and TRBJ2-7 for the parts outside the CDR3, the full variable domain is ETGVTQSPTHLIKTRGQQVTLRCSSQSGHNTVSWYQQALGQGPQFIFQYYREEENGRGNFPPRFSGLQFPNYSSELNVNALELDDSALYLCASSSGQSYEQYFGPGTRLTVT.

The V gene is TRBV27, the J gene TRBJ2-7; D is perhaps TRBD1 (6 bases). CDR3 length: 13 residues. The V gene's germline CDR1 is MNHEY and CDR2 SMNVEV (reference sequence). Between the trimmed V and J ends, which lost 5 bases and 2 bases, there was a span of 10 bases. DNA of the CDR3: TGTGCCAGCAGTCCAGGGGTGGCCTACGAGCAGTACTTC. Translating it yields CASSPGVAYEQYF.

The J gene is TRBJ2-7, the V gene TRBV11-2; TRBD1 agrees at 9 bases. CDR3 length: 16 amino acids. CDR1 is SGHAT, CDR2 FQNNGV, per germline. V was pared by 5 bases and J by 3 bases, with 11 bases of the junction left unmatched. The CDR3 coding sequence is TGTGCCAGCAGCGCAGCGTCAACGACAGGGGGCTACGAGCAGTACTTC. Protein: CASSAASTTGGYEQYF.

The J gene is TRBJ1-1, the V gene TRBV27, with D unclear. The germline V and J ends were trimmed by 8 bases and 3 bases, with 10 bases remaining between them. This CDR3 spans 12 amino acids. Germline assignment: CDR1 MNHEY and CDR2 SMNVEV (reference sequence). CDR3 loop: CASGGSDTEAFF. The CDR3 nucleotides are TGTGCCAGCGGCGGGTCGGACACTGAAGCTTTCTTT.